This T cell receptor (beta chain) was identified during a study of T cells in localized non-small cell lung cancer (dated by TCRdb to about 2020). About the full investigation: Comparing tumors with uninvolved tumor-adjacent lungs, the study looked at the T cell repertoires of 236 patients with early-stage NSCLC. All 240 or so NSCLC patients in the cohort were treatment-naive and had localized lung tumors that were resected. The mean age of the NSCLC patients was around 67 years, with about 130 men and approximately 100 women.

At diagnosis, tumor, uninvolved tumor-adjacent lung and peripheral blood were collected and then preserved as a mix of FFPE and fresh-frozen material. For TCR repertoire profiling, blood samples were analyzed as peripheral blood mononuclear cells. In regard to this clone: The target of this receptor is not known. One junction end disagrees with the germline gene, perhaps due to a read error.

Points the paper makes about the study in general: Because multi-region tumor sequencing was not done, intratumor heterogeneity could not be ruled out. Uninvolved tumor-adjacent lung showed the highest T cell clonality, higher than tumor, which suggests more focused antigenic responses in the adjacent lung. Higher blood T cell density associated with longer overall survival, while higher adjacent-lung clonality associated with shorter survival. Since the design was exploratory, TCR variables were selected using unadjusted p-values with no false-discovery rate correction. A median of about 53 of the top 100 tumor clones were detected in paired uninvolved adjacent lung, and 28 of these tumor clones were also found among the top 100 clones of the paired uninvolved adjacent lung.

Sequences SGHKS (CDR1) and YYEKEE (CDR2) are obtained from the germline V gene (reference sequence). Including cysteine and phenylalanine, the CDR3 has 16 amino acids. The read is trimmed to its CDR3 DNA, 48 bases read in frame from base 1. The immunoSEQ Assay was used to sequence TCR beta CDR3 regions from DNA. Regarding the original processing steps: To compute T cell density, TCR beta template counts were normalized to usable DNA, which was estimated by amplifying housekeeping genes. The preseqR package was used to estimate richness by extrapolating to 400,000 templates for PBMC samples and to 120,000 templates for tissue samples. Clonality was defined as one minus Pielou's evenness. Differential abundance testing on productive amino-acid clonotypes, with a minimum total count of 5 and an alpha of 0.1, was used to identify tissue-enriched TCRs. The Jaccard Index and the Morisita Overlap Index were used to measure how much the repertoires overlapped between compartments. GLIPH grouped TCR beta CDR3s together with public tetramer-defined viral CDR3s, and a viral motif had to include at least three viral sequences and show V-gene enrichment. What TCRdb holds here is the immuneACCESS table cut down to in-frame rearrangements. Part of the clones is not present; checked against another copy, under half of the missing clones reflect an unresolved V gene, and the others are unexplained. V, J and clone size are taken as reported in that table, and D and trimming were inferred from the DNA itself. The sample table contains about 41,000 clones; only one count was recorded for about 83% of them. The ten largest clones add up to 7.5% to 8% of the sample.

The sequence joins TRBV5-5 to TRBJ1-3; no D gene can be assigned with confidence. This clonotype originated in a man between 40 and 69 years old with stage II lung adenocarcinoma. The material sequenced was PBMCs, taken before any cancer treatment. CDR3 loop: CASSLLPEDSGTTIYF. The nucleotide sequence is TGTGCCAGCAGCTTGTTGCCGGAAGATTCTGGAACCACCATATATTTT.